These 29 T cell receptor beta chains share one sample of origin, sequenced in a study of blood T cells in healthy people across ages. With a J-beta primer mix and a sample-barcoded 5' primer, a second PCR ran about 7 to 12 cycles. In TCRdb, the 5' RACE reads were re-called with MiXCR into one record per CDR3 protein. The table has 700,000 to 950,000 distinct CDR3 sequences, approximately 43% seen once. Sequenced input: blood. Every receptor here comes from an older woman in good health.

This chain links TRBV2 with TRBJ1-1; D is unresolved. In germline, CDR1 is SNHLY, CDR2 FYNNEI. With 6 bases removed from V and 6 bases from J, the gap between germline ends came to 8 bases. This CDR3 region has 11 residues. CDR3 protein: CASRSGAEAFF. As DNA, the CDR3 is TGTGCCAGCAGATCCGGAGCTGAAGCTTTCTTT.

This chain connects TRBV28 to TRBJ2-3, with D hard to call. This CDR3 region has 14 residues. Germline V gives CDR1 MDHEN, CDR2 SYDVKM. The V end was cut by 4 bases, the J end by 1 base, with 9 bases between. The CDR3 protein is CASSSLGRTDTQYF. CDR3 sequence (DNA): TGTGCCAGCAGTTCCCTGGGCCGCACAGATACGCAGTATTTT.

This clonotype was seen many times. The chain joins TRBV7-2 to TRBJ2-1; 8 nucleotides line up with TRBD2. The CDR3 consists of 15 residues. V trimming: 2 bases; J trimming: 2 bases; junction bases outside the gene matches: 2. The germline CDR1 and CDR2 sequences are SGHTA and FQGNSA. This CDR3 is CASSLNGGAYNEQFF. CDR3 in DNA: TGTGCCAGCAGCTTAAACGGGGGGGCCTACAATGAGCAGTTCTTC.

The chain recombines TRBV2 with TRBJ2-5; 14 bases agree with TRBD2. There are 14 residues in the CDR3. Germline CDR1 and CDR2: SNHLY and FYNNEI. J gave up 11 bases and V 7 bases, and 9 bases lay outside the gene matches. The CDR3 nucleotides are TGTGCCAGCACGGGACTAGCGGGAGTCAATGAGCAGTACTTC. This gives the protein CASTGLAGVNEQYF.

About this clonotype itself: The conserved closing phenylalanine or tryptophan is absent in this CDR3, likely reflecting a read error. This chain joins TRBV29-1 and TRBJ2-3; 7 bases line up with TRBD2. The CDR3 totals 12 residues. Trimming cost V 7 bases and J 0 bases; bases outside gene matches: 1. In germline, CDR1 is SQVTM, CDR2 ANQGSEA. This CDR3 reads CSAGLSTDTQYY. In nucleotides, the CDR3 is TGCAGCGCGGGACTAAGCACAGATACGCAGTATTAT.

This clonotype has a handful of counts. V and J are TRBV7-3 and TRBJ2-7; D uncertain. The V gene lost 2 bases and the J gene lost 2 bases, with 10 bases spanning the gap. Looked up from germline, CDR1 is SGHTA and CDR2 is FQGTGA. The CDR3 consists of 14 residues. Written as DNA, the CDR3 is TGTGCCAGCAGCTTAGATGGACCACCCTACGAGCAGTACTTC. Residues: CASSLDGPPYEQYF.

The V call is TRBV3-1, the J call TRBJ1-2, with a weak D call TRBD1 (6 bases). In germline, CDR1 is LGHDT, CDR2 YNNKEL (reference sequence). The V end was cut by 3 bases, the J end by 4 bases, with 18 bases between. This CDR3 region has 16 residues. CDR3 sequence: CASSQKQGGRLYGYTF. The CDR3 bases are TGTGCCAGCAGCCAGAAACAGGGAGGCAGACTCTATGGCTACACCTTC. Combining the CDR3 with reference TRBV3-1 and TRBJ1-2 gives the whole variable domain DTAVSQTPKYLVTQMGNDKSIKCEQNLGHDTMYWYKQDSKKFLKIMFSYNNKELIINETVPNRFSPKSPDKAHLNLHINSLELGDSAVYFCASSQKQGGRLYGYTFGSGTRLTVV.

In its sample, this clonotype was seen a few times. The gene calls are TRBV4-3 and TRBJ2-5, with D uncertain. The J call may be wrong; the DNA end is better matched by TRBJ2-7. The CDR3 contains 15 residues. Germline lookup yields CDR1 LGHNA and CDR2 YSLEER. Written as DNA, the CDR3 is TGCGCCAGCAGCCAAGACGCCCAGTTCTTCGACGAGCAGTACTTC. Translated, it gives CASSQDAQFFDEQYF.

J is TRBJ2-3 and V is TRBV11-1; TRBD2 agrees at 13 bases. Germline lookup yields CDR1 SGHAT and CDR2 FQDESV (reference sequence). The CDR3 covers 17 residues. The trim removed 0 bases at V and 3 bases at J, leaving 3 bases unmatched. Written as DNA, the CDR3 is TGTGCCAGCAGCTTAGCCGGACTAGCGGGAGTTACAGATACGCAGTATTTT. Translated: CASSLAGLAGVTDTQYF.

With regard to this clonotype: The junction does not match germline at one end; this may be a read error. The gene calls are TRBV11-1 and TRBJ2-3; D remains ambiguous. This CDR3 is 12 amino acids long. Germline loops: CDR1 SGHAT, CDR2 FQDESV (reference sequence). The chain's CDR3 is CAGSQDGREQYF. The DNA for the CDR3 is TGTGCCGGCAGCCAAGACGGTCGCGAGCAGTATTTT.

This clonotype was detected only a few times. The J gene is TRBJ2-7, the V gene TRBV20-1, with unresolved D. Germline V gene lookup returns CDR1 DFQATT and CDR2 SNEGSKA (reference sequence). Trimming left V 0 bases short and J 0 bases short, with 12 bases between. This CDR3 is built from 15 residues. CDR3 region: CSARDLQVDSYEQYF. The DNA for the CDR3 is TGCAGTGCTAGAGATCTGCAGGTGGACTCCTACGAGCAGTACTTC.

The CDR3, as DNA: TGTGCCACCACAACAGGTTTCGAGACCCAGTACTTC. Translation: CATTTGFETQYF. The rearrangement uses TRBV12-3 or TRBV12-4 and TRBJ2-5; tentative D call: TRBD1 (5 bases). The CDR3 loop spans 12 amino acids. Trimming took off 10 bases at V and 5 bases at J, with 14 bases between the two ends.

This chain connects TRBV4-2 to TRBJ2-3; 7 bases map to TRBD2. The CDR3 covers 14 residues. CDR1 LGHNA and CDR2 YNFKEQ come from the germline V gene. V shed 6 bases, J shed 1 base, and the junction held 4 bases outside the gene matches. CDR3: CASRAGVRTDTQYF. The CDR3 DNA sequence: TGTGCCAGCAGGGCGGGAGTGCGCACAGATACGCAGTATTTT.

The genes are TRBV6-9 and TRBJ2-5; 9 nucleotides align to TRBD1. The CDR3 is 15 amino acids. J was trimmed by 11 bases and V by 5 bases; bases with no gene match: 15. CDR1 and CDR2 (germline): MNHGY, SVAAGI. The CDR3 here is CASSHRDRDPDEQYF. The CDR3 DNA reads TGTGCCAGCAGTCATCGGGACAGGGATCCTGATGAGCAGTACTTC.

Comment on this clonotype: An end of the junction differs from the germline gene, which may be a read error. The chain is built from TRBV15 and TRBJ2-6, with D perhaps TRBD1 (5 bases). Germline-derived CDR1 and CDR2 are LNHNV and YYDKDF (reference sequence). There are 15 residues in the CDR3. The CDR3 DNA is TGTGCCACCGAACCTCACCCCTCTGGGGCCAACGTCCCGACTTTC. Amino acid sequence: CATEPHPSGANVPTF. The full variable domain, in which reference TRBV15 and TRBJ2-6 provide the parts outside the CDR3, is DAMVIQNPRYQVTQFGKPVTLSCSQTLNHNVMYWYQQKSSQAPKLLFHYYDKDFNNEADTPDNFQSRRPNTSFCFLDIRSPGLGDTAMYLCATEPHPSGANVPTFGAGSRLTVL.

This clonotype was seen a few times. The chain recombines TRBV7-2 with TRBJ1-4; D is unclear. CDR3 size: 14 residues. Per the germline V gene, CDR1 is SGHTA and CDR2 is FQGNSA. V lost 5 bases to trimming and J lost 8 bases, with 15 bases between them. For the CDR3, the DNA is TGTGCCAGCAGCCGGGTCCGCCTGGGGGAAAAACTGTTTTTT. Protein product: CASSRVRLGEKLFF.

This rearrangement joins TRBV6-2 or TRBV6-3 to TRBJ1-5; TRBD1 aligns across 9 bases. The CDR3 spans 13 residues. J gave up 9 bases and V 6 bases, and 6 bases lay outside the gene matches. The germline V gene encodes CDR1 MNHEY and CDR2 SVGEGT. The CDR3 region has the DNA TGTGCCAGCAGGTTACAGGGGGCTTCGCCCCAGCATTTT. Protein sequence: CASRLQGASPQHF.

The chain combines TRBV6-1 with TRBJ2-1, with 8 bases that match TRBD1. The CDR3 consists of 16 residues. Germline V CDR1 and CDR2: MNHNS, SASEGT. The V and J ends lost 4 bases and 2 bases, in that order; junction bases with no gene match: 7. DNA of the CDR3: TGTGCCAGCAGTGGCCTCAGGGGGCGAACCTACAATGAGCAGTTCTTC. This codes for CASSGLRGRTYNEQFF.

The chain carries TRBV7-2 and TRBJ2-5, with D hard to call. With 5 bases removed from V and 0 bases from J, the gap between germline ends came to 13 bases. The germline V gene has CDR1 SGHTA and CDR2 FQGNSA. CDR3 length: 15 residues. CDR3 nucleotides: TGTGCCAGCAGCAACAGCGAACCGTACCAAGAGACCCAGTACTTC. Translated, it gives CASSNSEPYQETQYF.

This clonotype came up a few times. The chain uses TRBV12-3 or TRBV12-4 and TRBJ1-6, with a tentative D call TRBD1 (5 bases). V was trimmed by 4 bases and J by 10 bases, leaving 17 bases between them. There are 15 residues in the CDR3. CDR3 in DNA: TGTGCCAGCAGTTCCCACGACAGTGAGTTATCACCCCTCCACTTT. This codes for CASSSHDSELSPLHF.

The chain is built from TRBV4-2 and TRBJ2-7; 14 bases fit TRBD2. Germline loops: CDR1 LGHNA, CDR2 YNFKEQ. The V segment lost 0 bases and the J segment 0 bases; nucleotides outside the gene matches: 4. The CDR3 is made up of 18 amino acids. The CDR3 loop is CASSQDYGTSGSSYEQYF. The CDR3 DNA reads TGTGCCAGCAGCCAAGATTACGGGACTAGCGGGAGCTCCTACGAGCAGTACTTC.

The sample holds a few counts of this clonotype. In nucleotides, the CDR3 is TGCAGTGCTAGACTGACTGGGGGCACAGATACGCAGTATTTT. It specifies CSARLTGGTDTQYF. The chain joins TRBV20-1 to TRBJ2-3; D is unclear. Germline V lookup: CDR1 DFQATT, CDR2 SNEGSKA (reference sequence). The CDR3 runs 14 residues. V shed 2 bases and J shed 1 base, with 10 bases lying between them.

This chain links TRBV19 with TRBJ2-1; D may match TRBD1 or TRBD2 (5 bases each). Trimming stripped 4 bases from V and 13 bases from J, with 20 bases between. Germline V lookup: CDR1 LNHDA, CDR2 SQIVND (reference sequence). This CDR3 spans 14 amino acids. CDR3 sequence reads: CASSNRDGQETQFF. The CDR3 region has the DNA TGTGCCAGTAGTAACCGGGACGGACAAGAGACCCAGTTCTTC.

Regarding this clonotype: A read error is possible here, since a much larger clone lies one base away. V and J are TRBV6-2 or TRBV6-3 and TRBJ2-1, with 9 bases lining up with TRBD1. CDR3 length equals 18 residues. The V gene's germline CDR1 is MNHEY and CDR2 SVGEGT. The CDR3 DNA reads as TGTGCCAGCGGTTACTCTATAATCGGGACAGGGATGGTTGATGAGCAGTTCTTC. Encoded protein: CASGYSIIGTGMVDEQFF.

This clonotype appeared many times. V and J are TRBV4-1 and TRBJ2-5; D is uncertain. The CDR3 contains 19 residues. V was shortened by 2 bases and J by 3 bases, with 25 bases between the two germline ends. Germline V gives CDR1 MGHRA, CDR2 YSYEKL. CDR3 in DNA: TGCGCCAGCAGCCAATATGTATCTGTAAAAGGGTCGGAAGAAGAGACCCAGTACTTC. This codes for CASSQYVSVKGSEEETQYF.

A few counts support this clonotype. At one boundary the junction diverges from the germline segment, which might be a read error. The chain is built from TRBV9 and TRBJ1-4; 7 bases are shared with TRBD1. The CDR3 totals 15 residues. Germline CDR1 reads SGDLS; CDR2 reads YYNGEE. The CDR3 loop is CASSLAGGSNEKLFF. The CDR3 nucleotides read TGTGCCAGCAGTCTCGCAGGGGGGTCAAATGAAAAATTGTTTTTT.

A single count supports this clonotype. The CDR3 region is CASSYSRGGADTGELFF. The CDR3 DNA sequence: TGTGCCAGCAGTTACTCGAGGGGGGGCGCGGACACCGGGGAGCTGTTTTTT. The chain links TRBV6-2 or TRBV6-3 to TRBJ2-2, with D tentatively TRBD2 (7 bases). CDR3 length: 17 residues. Germline V gives CDR1 MNHEY, CDR2 SVGEGT. V gave up 0 bases and J gave up 3 bases, with 14 bases separating them.

The genes are TRBV29-1 and TRBJ1-3; no firm D call. The CDR3 totals 15 residues. V was trimmed by 6 bases and J by 0 bases, leaving 15 bases between them. Germline CDR1 and CDR2: SQVTM and ANQGSEA. In DNA, the CDR3 is TGCAGCGTCGGCCGGTGGGCAGACTCTGGAAACACCATATATTTT. This codes for CSVGRWADSGNTIYF.

This clonotype appeared a few times. V usage is TRBV25-1 and J usage is TRBJ2-5; D possibly corresponds to TRBD1 (6 bases). Between the trimmed V and J ends, which lost 3 bases and 5 bases, there was a span of 19 bases. CDR3 length equals 16 residues. Per the germline V gene, CDR1 is MGHDK and CDR2 is SYGVNS. In nucleotides, the CDR3 is TGTGCCAGCAGTGACAATGTCTTGGACAGAAGTGAGACCCAGTACTTC. This codes for CASSDNVLDRSETQYF. The variable domain in full, completed from reference TRBV25-1 and TRBJ2-5, reads EADIYQTPRYLVIGTGKKITLECSQTMGHDKMYWYQQDPGMELHLIHYSYGVNSTEKGDLSSESTVSRIRTEHFPLTLESARPSHTSQYLCASSDNVLDRSETQYFGPGTRLLVL.